The 24 T cell receptor beta chains below all came from one sample that was sequenced in a study of shared clonotypes between healthy human individuals. Sequencing used immunoSEQ multiplex PCR; TCRdb keeps in-frame clones, though not all of them. Among 2 million to 2.5 million clones listed, roughly 95% were seen once. Material for sequencing was naive CD4+ T cells sorted from blood. Subset meaning: CD45RA+ positively selected. The source is a man younger than 35 in good health.

The J gene is TRBJ2-7, the V gene TRBV19; 16 nucleotides line up with TRBD2. CDR3 length: 16 residues. Germline V gene data show CDR1 as LNHDA and CDR2 as SQIVND (reference sequence). The V and J ends lost 5 bases and 3 bases, in that order; junction bases with no gene match: 4. CDR3 region: CASSQGLAGGFYEQYF. The CDR3 DNA reads as TGTGCCAGTAGTCAGGGACTAGCGGGAGGGTTCTACGAGCAGTACTTC.

The chain couples TRBV6-6 to TRBJ2-1; 7 nucleotides match TRBD1. This CDR3 contains 13 residues. Germline CDR1 MNHNY, CDR2 SVGAGI (reference sequence). Trimming at V came to 6 bases and at J to 6 bases, leaving 5 bases not matched to a gene. The CDR3 here is CASSDRVGNEQFF. DNA of the CDR3: TGTGCCAGCAGCGACAGGGTAGGCAATGAGCAGTTCTTC.

The chain employs TRBV10-1 and TRBJ1-1; D not resolved. This CDR3 is built from 16 residues. V gave up 0 bases and J gave up 2 bases, with 13 bases separating them. Germline-derived CDR1 and CDR2 are WNHNN and SYGVQD (reference sequence). The CDR3 nucleotides read TGCGCCAGCAGTGAGTCAATAGGTGTCCAAAACACTGAAGCTTTCTTT. Encoded protein: CASSESIGVQNTEAFF.

This rearrangement joins TRBV7-2 to TRBJ2-6; the D is unclear. From germline, CDR1 is SGHTA and CDR2 FQGNSA. The CDR3 is 14 residues long. Trimming pared 5 bases from V and 3 bases from J, leaving 8 bases between. CDR3: CASSLEVGANVLTF. The CDR3 DNA sequence: TGTGCCAGCAGCCTCGAGGTTGGGGCCAACGTCCTGACTTTC.

The rearrangement links TRBV13 to TRBJ2-5; 9 bases are a match to TRBD2. CDR1 is PRHDT, CDR2 FYEKMQ, per germline (reference sequence). The CDR3 contains 16 residues. V shed 5 bases and J 0 bases; nucleotides not matched to a gene: 7. Written as DNA, the CDR3 is TGTGCCAGCAGCCTTACTAGCGGGTTATACCAAGAGACCCAGTACTTC. This codes for CASSLTSGLYQETQYF.

The chain carries TRBV11-2 and TRBJ1-1; possibly TRBD1 for D (5 bases). In germline, CDR1 is SGHAT, CDR2 FQNNGV. Deletions cut 3 bases from V and 4 bases from J, with 9 bases between. CDR3 size: 13 residues. In DNA, the CDR3 is TGTGCCAGCAGCTTCGGCAGGGCCACTGAAGCTTTCTTT. Translation: CASSFGRATEAFF.

V gene TRBV5-1 combines with J gene TRBJ1-2, with D perhaps TRBD1 (5 bases). V was cut by 4 bases and J by 4 bases, with 11 bases left in between. This CDR3 is built from 13 residues. CDR1 and CDR2 from the germline V gene are SGHRS and YFSETQ. CDR3 sequence reads: CASSQDTVYGYTF. The CDR3 DNA is TGCGCCAGCAGCCAGGACACCGTCTATGGCTACACCTTC.

The V gene is TRBV7-2, the J gene TRBJ1-2; unclear D gene. CDR3 length equals 14 residues. The V end was cut by 1 base, the J end by 2 bases, with 8 bases between. Germline values: CDR1 SGHTA, CDR2 FQGNSA. The CDR3 loop reads CASSLVRPNYGYTF. CDR3 bases: TGTGCCAGCAGCTTAGTACGCCCCAACTATGGCTACACCTTC.

V gene TRBV7-8 combines with J gene TRBJ1-5, with D perhaps matching TRBD1 (5 bases). Trimming shortened V by 1 base and J by 1 base, and 8 bases separated the two germline ends. The CDR3 contains 15 residues. From germline, CDR1 is SGHVS and CDR2 FQNEAQ. CDR3 bases: TGTGCCAGCAGCTTAGGTGAGGGGAGCAATCAGCCCCAGCATTTT. Its translation: CASSLGEGSNQPQHF.

The V call is TRBV7-2, the J call TRBJ2-5, with a weak D call TRBD2 (6 bases). V was cut by 7 bases and J by 0 bases, with 15 bases left in between. There are 15 residues in the CDR3. The germline V gene has CDR1 SGHTA and CDR2 FQGNSA. DNA of the CDR3: TGTGCCAGCAACCTGGGACTTCTTAACCAAGAGACCCAGTACTTC. This encodes CASNLGLLNQETQYF.

This clone was recorded only once. The chain joins TRBV5-6 to TRBJ1-1; TRBD1 is a possible D gene (5 bases). Deletions cut 2 bases from V and 4 bases from J, with 9 bases between. Germline CDR1 is SGHDT and CDR2 is YYEEEE. The CDR3 runs to 13 residues. DNA of the CDR3: TGTGCCAGCAGCTTACAGGTTCTCACTGAAGCTTTCTTT. It codes for CASSLQVLTEAFF.

J is TRBJ2-3 and V is TRBV10-2, with 12 positions matching TRBD2. This CDR3 has 16 residues. J was trimmed by 3 bases and V by 7 bases; bases with no gene match: 8. Germline CDR1 is WSHSY and CDR2 is SAAADI. The CDR3 spells CASTTRGTSGTDTQYF. The DNA of the CDR3 is TGCGCCAGCACGACCCGTGGGACTAGCGGGACAGATACGCAGTATTTT.

V usage is TRBV5-4 and J usage is TRBJ1-3; D unresolved. V dropped 0 bases and J dropped 6 bases, with 1 base sitting between them. The CDR3 totals 11 residues. Germline lookup yields CDR1 SGHNT and CDR2 YYREEE (reference sequence). The CDR3 DNA reads as TGTGCCAGCAGCTTGGCAAACACCATATATTTT. It codes for CASSLANTIYF.

About this clone itself: Its ends do not fully match the called genes, so a read error is possible. This chain joins TRBV11-2 and TRBJ2-7; 12 positions match TRBD1. Germline V gene data show CDR1 as SGHAT and CDR2 as FQNNGV. The CDR3 runs to 15 residues. CDR3 sequence: CASSPGTGGSNEQYF. CDR3 nucleotide sequence: TGTGCCAGCAGCCCGGGGACAGGGGGCTCCAACGAGCAGTACTTC.

The rearrangement uses TRBV5-1 and TRBJ2-6; D not certain. CDR3 size: 15 residues. Trimming cost V 2 bases and J 3 bases, with 9 bases left between them. From germline, CDR1 is SGHRS and CDR2 YFSETQ. CDR3 coding DNA: TGCGCCAGCAGCTTCGACTTGAGTGGGGCCAACGTCCTGACTTTC. Its protein is CASSFDLSGANVLTF.

The genes are TRBV5-5 and TRBJ2-5; no clear D. The CDR3 covers 14 residues. Germline assignment: CDR1 SGHKS and CDR2 YYEKEE (reference sequence). The V and J ends lost 4 bases and 0 bases respectively, with 10 bases between them. Here the CDR3 reads CASSATGDQETQYF. Written as DNA, the CDR3 is TGTGCCAGCAGCGCGACTGGAGACCAAGAGACCCAGTACTTC.

The J gene is TRBJ2-7, the V gene TRBV6-5; 10 positions match TRBD1. Trimming took 5 bases from V and 4 from J; bases not matched to a gene: 5. Germline CDR1 reads MNHEY; CDR2 reads SVGAGI. The CDR3 runs to 14 residues. In DNA form, the CDR3 reads TGTGCCAGCAGTGACCGGGACAGGGGTTACGAGCAGTACTTC. Protein sequence: CASSDRDRGYEQYF.

This rearrangement joins TRBV29-1 to TRBJ2-4; D is undetermined. CDR1 is SQVTM, CDR2 ANQGSEA, per germline. The CDR3 is 14 residues long. Trimming shortened V by 4 bases and J by 0 bases, and 10 bases separated the two germline ends. The CDR3 region is CSVVWAVAKNIQYF. The CDR3 DNA follows: TGCAGCGTTGTTTGGGCTGTAGCCAAAAACATTCAGTACTTC.

The chain employs TRBV28 and TRBJ1-1; D is ambiguous. The germline CDR1 and CDR2 sequences are MDHEN and SYDVKM. V lost 7 bases to trimming and J lost 4 bases, with 13 bases between them. The CDR3 length is 13 residues. The CDR3 DNA reads TGTGCCAGCACTTGGCAGGCAGGCACTGAAGCTTTCTTT. It translates to CASTWQAGTEAFF.

This chain uses TRBV7-3 with TRBJ2-2, with D perhaps assigned TRBD1 or TRBD2 (5 bases each). V lost 4 bases, J lost 0 bases, and 9 bases lay in between. From germline, CDR1 is SGHTA and CDR2 FQGTGA. The CDR3 sequence is 15 residues long. The DNA for the CDR3 is TGTGCCAGCAGCTCCGGGGCAGCGAACACCGGGGAGCTGTTTTTT. Protein sequence: CASSSGAANTGELFF.

This sequence joins TRBV28 and TRBJ2-7; TRBD2 matches 13 bases. CDR3 size: 17 residues. Trimming removed 4 bases from V and 1 base from J; junction bases left unmatched: 7. The germline gives CDR1 MDHEN, CDR2 SYDVKM. The CDR3 spells CASSSYGLAGESYEQYF. The CDR3 bases are TGTGCCAGCAGTTCCTACGGACTAGCGGGGGAGTCCTACGAGCAGTACTTC.

The V call is TRBV6-1, the J call TRBJ1-5; TRBD1 matches at 8 bases. Germline V gene data show CDR1 as MNHNS and CDR2 as SASEGT. Germline trimming cut 2 bases from V and 2 bases from J; bases unmatched to any gene: 8. The CDR3 consists of 17 residues. The CDR3 DNA is TGTGCCAGCAGTGAACCAAACAGGGGGAAGGGCAATCAGCCCCAGCATTTT. Its protein product is CASSEPNRGKGNQPQHF.

This chain uses TRBV4-1 with TRBJ1-5; D remains unclear. The CDR3 runs 15 residues. Deletions cut 1 base from V and 4 bases from J, with 11 bases between. Germline V gene sequence: CDR1 MGHRA, CDR2 YSYEKL. In DNA form, the CDR3 reads TGCGCCAGCAGCCAAGGGGCGACGGGGAATCAGCCCCAGCATTTT. It translates to CASSQGATGNQPQHF.

The chain employs TRBV5-1 and TRBJ1-1; D might be TRBD1 (6 bases). V was pared by 1 base and J by 0 bases, with 13 bases between. Germline V gene data show CDR1 as SGHRS and CDR2 as YFSETQ. The CDR3 sequence is 16 residues long. In DNA, the CDR3 is TGCGCCAGCAGCTTGACGGGTAGGGACATGAACACTGAAGCTTTCTTT. Translating gives CASSLTGRDMNTEAFF.